Listed here are 8 T cell receptor beta chains from one sample, sequenced in a study of a mutant IDH1 vaccine in newly diagnosed glioma. Clones were read by immunoSEQ multiplex PCR, and TCRdb kept only the in-frame ones, dropping some. The repertoire holds fewer than 60,000 clones, with about 65% as singletons. No antigen has been assigned to these receptors. Time point defined: week 47, end of study. The investigators gave 300 ug of mutant IDH1 20-mer peptide in each vaccine dose, together with topical imiquimod. The sample consisted of peripheral blood mononuclear cells (PBMCs), taken from a glioma patient whose treatment included an IDH1 peptide vaccine. Receptors were obtained from a man aged 35-49 years with glioma. Some clones in this sample may be carry-over from other donors' samples.

The chain has TRBV5-4 and TRBJ2-3, with D perhaps matching TRBD1 (5 bases). V gave up 4 bases and J gave up 7 bases, with 16 bases separating them. CDR1 is SGHNT and CDR2 is YYREEE in the germline V gene (reference sequence). The CDR3 extends over 14 amino acids. The DNA for the CDR3 is TGTGCCAGCAGCCTTGGGGCAGCTCAAAATACGCAGTATTTT. Its protein product is CASSLGAAQNTQYF.

The chain carries TRBV5-4 and TRBJ2-3, with no clear D. V gave up 2 bases and J gave up 0 bases, with 16 bases separating them. The CDR3 runs 17 residues. Germline V gene lookup returns CDR1 SGHNT and CDR2 YYREEE (reference sequence). CDR3 residues: CASSLGRVSASTDTQYF. CDR3 DNA: TGTGCCAGCAGCTTAGGTCGGGTCTCTGCTAGCACAGATACGCAGTATTTT. The full variable domain, rest sourced from reference TRBV5-4 and TRBJ2-3, is ETGVTQSPTHLIKTRGQQVTLRCSSQSGHNTVSWYQQALGQGPQFIFQYYREEENGRGNFPPRFSGLQFPNYSSELNVNALELDDSALYLCASSLGRVSASTDTQYFGPGTRLTVL.

This clone was seen only a few times. This rearrangement joins TRBV6-5 to TRBJ1-2, with 8 bases identical to TRBD1. Germline V gene lookup returns CDR1 MNHEY and CDR2 SVGAGI. This CDR3 spans 15 amino acids. J was trimmed by 8 bases and V by 5 bases; bases with no gene match: 13. In DNA, the CDR3 is TGTGCCAGCAGTGCCCAGGGACAGGCCGTGGGGGGCTACACCTTC. As protein: CASSAQGQAVGGYTF.

This chain joins TRBV2 and TRBJ1-5, with TRBD1 as a possible D gene (6 bases). Germline V gene lookup returns CDR1 SNHLY and CDR2 FYNNEI. There are 14 residues in the CDR3. Trimming took off 3 bases at V and 2 bases at J, with 8 bases between the two ends. The CDR3 reads CASSDRGGNQPQHF. The DNA of the CDR3 is TGTGCCAGCAGTGACAGGGGCGGCAATCAGCCCCAGCATTTT.

The chain joins TRBV7-2 to TRBJ1-5; no clear D. The V gene lost 5 bases and the J gene lost 5 bases, with 16 bases spanning the gap. The CDR3 contains 15 residues. Germline CDR1 SGHTA, CDR2 FQGNSA. The CDR3 DNA reads TGTGCCAGCAGCCCAATTTCGGGCACCGATCAGCCCCAGCATTTT. This sequence encodes CASSPISGTDQPQHF.

This clone was found a few times. The CDR3 reads CSVVPTGIQETQYF. The CDR3 coding sequence is TGCAGCGTTGTCCCGACGGGAATTCAAGAGACCCAGTACTTC. The genes are TRBV29-1 and TRBJ2-5; possibly TRBD2 for D (5 bases). Germline V gene lookup returns CDR1 SQVTM and CDR2 ANQGSEA. V was shortened by 4 bases and J by 2 bases, with 14 bases between the two germline ends. This CDR3 is built from 14 residues.

The CDR3 bases are TGTGCCACCAGCAGGGCGACAGGGGCAAGCTCCTACGAGCAGTACTTC. This gives the protein CATSRATGASSYEQYF. V is TRBV15 and J is TRBJ2-7; 8 bases are a match to TRBD1. Per the germline V gene, CDR1 is LNHNV and CDR2 is YYDKDF (reference sequence). The V gene end was trimmed by 3 bases and the J gene end by 0 bases; junction bases not matched to a gene: 7. CDR3 length equals 16 residues.

The chain uses TRBV5-6 and TRBJ2-3, with TRBD1 matching 8 bases. CDR1 is SGHDT and CDR2 is YYEEEE in the germline V gene. V was clipped by 3 bases and J by 2 bases; unmatched bases: 11. CDR3 length equals 17 residues. This chain's CDR3 is CASSSLGRGLITDTQYF. Here the CDR3 DNA reads TGTGCCAGCAGCTCCCTTGGCAGGGGGCTTATCACAGATACGCAGTATTTT. Using reference TRBV5-6 and TRBJ2-3 for the parts outside the CDR3, the full variable domain is DAGVTQSPTHLIKTRGQQVTLRCSPKSGHDTVSWYQQALGQGPQFIFQYYEEEERQRGNFPDRFSGHQFPNYSSELNVNALLLGDSALYLCASSSLGRGLITDTQYFGPGTRLTVL.